The clone carrying this T cell receptor (beta chain) was seen a few times. This record comes from a study of blood T cell repertoires in COVID-19. The method was immunoSEQ multiplex PCR; TCRdb's version includes in-frame clones alone and lacks a portion of them. Of 97,000 or so clones in the sample, about four fifths were seen once. This clonotype was sampled from a woman older than 75 with active or convalescent COVID-19. The sequenced sample was peripheral blood.

CDR3 coding DNA: TGTGCCAGCCTCCCCGGACTAGCGGGGCACAATGAGCAGTTCTTC. Translating gives CASLPGLAGHNEQFF. The chain combines TRBV28 with TRBJ2-1, with 12 bases identical to TRBD2. V was clipped by 8 bases and J by 5 bases; unmatched bases: 7. CDR3 size: 15 residues. Germline CDR1 MDHEN, CDR2 SYDVKM.